The present TCR beta chain was sequenced within a study of T cell responses to AZD1222 COVID-19 vaccine (dated by TCRdb to about 2021). General notes on the study: A total of 233 trial participants underwent TCR sequencing, of whom 207 received two doses of AZD1222 and about 26 received two doses of the MenACWY control vaccine. Trial participants were enrolled by age into 18-55, 56-69 and 70-plus year subgroups, with approximately 160, 26 and 62 TCR-sequenced participants respectively. Study-level results and caveats: Most participants were white British and females outnumbered males, and the authors suggested that clonal diversity may have been underestimated. The whole spike protein was spanned by vaccine-associated CD4 TCRs, and dominant responses were seen in regions 160-218 and 743-854. Reportedly, almost half of the unique spike-specific TCRs recognized epitopes lying outside the regions that are mutated in the B.1.351 and B.1.1.7 variants. Spike-specific TCR breadth and depth rose significantly after two AZD1222 doses compared with day 0 and with MenACWY recipients. Because no samples from the day 14 peak response were available, repertoires could be characterized only after the peak T cell response. Only five to seven AZD1222 recipients were SARS-CoV-2 seropositive at baseline, limiting conclusions about previously exposed vaccinees. In the small 56-69-year group, the increase in depth fell short of significance, most likely because of low power.

This clone was seen once. The specificity of this receptor is unknown. Base qualities are not at hand, and no much larger clone is one base apart. The sample's time point label, in plain terms: about 28 days (+/-7) after the second vaccine dose. AZD1222 recipients whose second dose came at about 4 weeks and those whose second dose came at about 12 weeks were combined into one group, since spike-specific TCR depth and breadth did not differ between the two schedules. Vaccinee samples came from UK trials COV001 and COV002, including a single-blind randomized controlled phase 2/3 trial of AZD1222 (ChAdOx1 nCoV-19) in healthy adults. For TCRbeta chain sequencing, PBMC samples were collected from trial participants at day 0 and at day 28 after the second dose. The germline V gene (reference sequence) sets CDR1 to LGHDT and CDR2 to YNNKEL. V loses 0 bases, J loses 3 bases, and the germline ends lie 12 bases apart. The CDR3 holds 15 amino acids from the cysteine to the phenylalanine. Of all the DNA, just the CDR3 is kept, 45 bases in frame from base 1.

The CDR3 regions of human TCRbeta chains were analyzed by immunosequencing. From the authors' description of their analysis: TCRs in the repertoires were compared against a reference library of SARS-CoV-2-specific TCRs that had been generated with the MIRA antigen-specificity platform. Breadth was defined as the fraction of unique TCRs that were SARS-CoV-2-associated. Depth was defined as the fraction of total T cells that were SARS-CoV-2-associated. Using the MIRA data, every spike-specific TCR was mapped to the spike region that the TCR reacted to and assigned to either a CD4 or a CD8 class. Log10-transformed breadth and depth values were compared by one-way ANOVA with Sidak's multiple comparisons tests. TCRdb provides this immuneACCESS table in a form limited to in-frame rearrangements. Some clones are lacking; in checked studies, under half of them reflect an unresolved V gene, and why the rest are absent is not known. The DNA gave D and trimming, while V, J and clone size come from that table. The sample has some 79,000 clones on record, over 70% of them singletons. Jointly, the top ten make up 47% of the sample.

The sequence is built from TRBV3-1 (or the pseudogene TRBV3-2) and TRBJ2-7, and the D gene may be TRBD2, 6 bases matching. The material sequenced was peripheral blood, taken 28 days after the second AZD1222 dose. The clonotype was recovered from an adult who received the AZD1222 COVID-19 vaccine. CDR3 reads: CASSQDRDFFYEQYF. The nucleotide sequence is given as TGTGCCAGCAGCCAAGATCGGGACTTCTTCTACGAGCAGTACTTC.